The entry that follows covers one T cell receptor (beta chain) sequence. Its antigen target is currently unknown. Base-call qualities are not available, and no considerably larger clone is one nucleotide away. Other nucleotide sequences in the sample specify the same CDR3. The meaning of the sample's treatment or condition label: roughly 20 received Ad26.COV2.S at low or high dose, single or two shots; five or six received placebo; per-sample allocation not given. For vaccine and placebo recipients, repertoires were sequenced using samples collected on day 63 after the first injection. Between 29 July and 7 August 2020, Cohort 1b enrolled 20 to 30 adults aged 18-55 years at one site in Boston, USA. Ad26.COV2.S was a replication-incompetent adenovirus type 26 vector that expressed a prefusion-stabilized SARS-CoV-2 spike protein derived from the original Wuhan strain. These data are taken from a study of Ad26.COV2.S vaccination and SARS-CoV-2 variants (dated by TCRdb to the early 2020s). General notes on the study: Donors in the vaccine arm were drawn from COV1001, a phase I-IIa trial of Ad26.COV2.S in healthy adults that was multicentre, randomized, double-blind and placebo-controlled. Ad26.COV2.S was given intramuscularly at 5x10^10 or 1x10^11 viral particles, as a single shot or as two shots 56 days apart. A total of around 32 samples were included in the TCR-sequenced set, comprising around 19 Ad26.COV2.S vaccine recipients, 5 placebo recipients and 8 SARS-CoV-2 convalescent individuals. The specificity and breadth of SARS-CoV-2-reactive T cell receptors after Ad26.COV2.S vaccination were assessed by TCRbeta repertoire sequencing. Throughout the experiments and outcome assessment, investigators stayed blinded to trial group allocation. Trial participants were randomized into five groups of five, in which low-dose or high-dose Ad26.COV2.S was given once or twice, or placebo was given on both occasions.

The germline V gene gives CDR1 as SGHNT and CDR2 as YENEEA. Its CDR3 holds 15 amino acids, cysteine through phenylalanine. The DNA shown is the 45-base CDR3, in frame from base 1. Cut back by 5 bases and 2 bases, the V and J ends lie 13 bases apart. TCRbeta CDR3 regions were sequenced with the immunoSEQ Assay. After extraction, genomic DNA underwent amplification by bias-controlled multiplex PCR, followed by high-throughput sequencing. The authors' analysis ran thus. Collapsing and filtering of sequences were performed to quantify the absolute abundance of each unique TCRbeta CDR3 region. Usable DNA was measured by amplifying reference genes present in all nucleated cells, and TCRbeta template counts were normalized to that usable DNA to estimate T cell fraction. Repertoire TCRs were annotated as SARS-CoV-2-specific by exact matching of V gene, CDR3 amino acid sequence and J gene to a known reactive TCR set. The reference SARS-CoV-2 TCR set came from MIRA and was filtered for enrichment in COVID-19-positive ImmuneCODE repertoires, removing public or cross-reactive TCRs. Drawing on the MIRA antigens, annotated TCRs were analysed further at the level of specific ORF or position within ORF. Depth was the summed frequency of annotated unique rearrangements, while breadth was defined as annotated unique rearrangements over total unique productive rearrangements. Two-sided Wilcoxon rank-sum tests were applied when comparing TCR breadth between groups. What TCRdb holds here is the immuneACCESS table cut down to in-frame rearrangements. Part of the clones is not present; checked against another copy, under half of the missing clones reflect an unresolved V gene, and the others are unexplained. The D gene and trimming were derived from the DNA, and the V and J assignments and clone size from that table. The sample table contains over 350,000 clones; only one count was recorded for around nine tenths of them. Clones ranked in the top ten supply more than 3% of the sample.

General conclusions and limits of the study: Substantial breadth of spike-specific CD8+ and CD4+ T cell responses was reported after vaccination. The authors noted that total T cell responses may have been underestimated by the TCR breadth and depth analyses. Spike-specific TCR breadth was higher in Ad26.COV2.S recipients than in placebo recipients (P = 0.0014). Comparable non-spike TCR breadth was observed between vaccine and placebo recipients, consistent with only spike being contained in the vaccine. Comparing responses between vaccine doses or regimens was not something the study was powered to do.

The rearrangement combines TRBV11-3 with TRBJ2-1; the D gene is possibly TRBD1, with 6 bases matching. The sequence was collected from a person between 18 and 65 years old who received the Ad26.COV2.S COVID-19 vaccine or a placebo. Here the sequenced sample was peripheral blood, taken in a trial of Ad26.COV2.S vaccine versus placebo. The CDR3 here reads CASSPRGGTYNEQFF. The DNA sequence is TGTGCCAGCAGCCCCAGAGGGGGAACCTACAATGAGCAGTTCTTC.